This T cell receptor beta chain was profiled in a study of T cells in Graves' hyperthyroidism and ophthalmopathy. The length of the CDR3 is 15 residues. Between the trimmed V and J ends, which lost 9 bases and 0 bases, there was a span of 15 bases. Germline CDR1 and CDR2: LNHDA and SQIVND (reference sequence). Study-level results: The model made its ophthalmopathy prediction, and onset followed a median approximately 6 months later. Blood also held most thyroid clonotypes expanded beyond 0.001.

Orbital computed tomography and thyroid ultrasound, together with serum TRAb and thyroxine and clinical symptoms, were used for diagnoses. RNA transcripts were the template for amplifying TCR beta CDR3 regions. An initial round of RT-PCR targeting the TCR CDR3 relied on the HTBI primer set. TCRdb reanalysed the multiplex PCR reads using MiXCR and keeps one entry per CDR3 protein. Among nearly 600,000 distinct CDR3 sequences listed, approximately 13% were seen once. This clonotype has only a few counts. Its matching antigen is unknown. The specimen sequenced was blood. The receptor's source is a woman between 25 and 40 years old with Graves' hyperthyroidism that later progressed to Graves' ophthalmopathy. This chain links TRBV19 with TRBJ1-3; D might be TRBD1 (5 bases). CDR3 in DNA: TGTGCCAGCCGTACCGGGGGATACTCTGGAAACACCATATATTTT. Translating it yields CASRTGGYSGNTIYF.